A single sample is the source of the 32 T cell receptor beta chains below, sequenced in a study of blood T cell repertoires in COVID-19 (TCRdb year 2020). The library was prepared using the immunoSEQ multiplex PCR assay. TCRdb took this table from immuneACCESS and kept in-frame rearrangements with V and J called. Such tables lack part of the clones; where checked against another copy, unresolved V genes explain under half of the gap, and the rest is unexplained. The sample table shows about 140,000 clones, and around 90% are seen once. The top ten hold under 3% of the sample. The sample taken for sequencing was peripheral blood. Every receptor here comes from a human donor with COVID-19, enrolled during active disease. The donor label of this sample is uncertain.

This chain links TRBV2 with TRBJ1-1, with 7 bases lining up with TRBD1. The CDR3 runs to 15 residues. From germline, CDR1 is SNHLY and CDR2 FYNNEI. The junction had 13 bases not matched to a gene; V was cut back by 8 bases and J by 4 bases. This chain's CDR3 is CASLSLDRVGTEAFF. DNA for the CDR3: TGTGCCAGCTTATCACTCGACAGGGTCGGCACTGAAGCTTTCTTT.

This clone has just one count. The J gene is TRBJ1-2, the V gene TRBV6-5, with TRBD1 as a possible D gene (6 bases). The length of the CDR3 is 13 residues. The germline gives CDR1 MNHEY, CDR2 SVGAGI. V dropped 5 bases and J dropped 5 bases, with 12 bases sitting between them. The CDR3 DNA sequence: TGTGCCAGCAGTCGACCAGGGACATATGGCTACACCTTC. As protein: CASSRPGTYGYTF.

V gene TRBV15 combines with J gene TRBJ2-2; D gene ambiguous. This CDR3 is built from 15 residues. Per the germline V gene, CDR1 is LNHNV and CDR2 is YYDKDF (reference sequence). V lost 0 bases and J 6 bases, leaving 11 bases between the germline ends. CDR3 sequence reads: CATSRERMFAGELFF. The CDR3 coding sequence is TGTGCCACCAGCAGAGAGCGAATGTTCGCCGGGGAGCTGTTTTTT.

This chain links TRBV5-1 with TRBJ2-2; 13 nucleotides match TRBD2. CDR1 is SGHRS, CDR2 YFSETQ, per germline. There are 17 residues in the CDR3. J lost 0 bases, V lost 7 bases, and 6 bases had no gene match. CDR3 loop: CASGLLAGGANTGELFF. The CDR3 DNA sequence: TGCGCCAGCGGATTACTAGCGGGGGGGGCGAACACCGGGGAGCTGTTTTTT.

The chain has TRBV19 and TRBJ2-5; weak D call: TRBD2 (6 bases). Germline V gene data show CDR1 as LNHDA and CDR2 as SQIVND (reference sequence). The CDR3 extends over 13 amino acids. With 5 bases removed from V and 5 bases from J, the gap between germline ends came to 12 bases. In nucleotides, the CDR3 is TGTGCCAGTAGTGGGAGGTCTTGGGAGACCCAGTACTTC. Its translation is CASSGRSWETQYF.

This sequence joins TRBV19 and TRBJ1-3; 11 bases line up with TRBD1. V lost 5 bases, J lost 4 bases, and 7 bases stayed unmatched. From germline, CDR1 is LNHDA and CDR2 SQIVND (reference sequence). This CDR3 is built from 16 residues. In nucleotides, the CDR3 is TGTGCCAGTAGTCCTGGACAGGGGGCGGGAGGAAACACCATATATTTT. Its protein product is CASSPGQGAGGNTIYF.

This clone was detected only once. This sequence joins TRBV27 and TRBJ2-1, with 8 bases that match TRBD1. The CDR3 contains 15 residues. The V and J ends lost 5 bases and 9 bases, in that order; junction bases with no gene match: 12. CDR1 is MNHEY, CDR2 SMNVEV, per germline (reference sequence). CDR3 coding DNA: TGTGCCAGCAGTAAGACAGGGGAATACGACACTGAGCAGTTCTTC. Translated: CASSKTGEYDTEQFF.

The rearrangement joins TRBV6-4 to TRBJ1-6, with D hard to call. Trimming pared 3 bases from V and 7 bases from J, leaving 7 bases between. CDR1 MRHNA and CDR2 SNTAGT come from the germline V gene. This CDR3 is built from 13 residues. CDR3 amino acids: CASSERVNSPLHF. CDR3 in DNA: TGTGCCAGCAGTGAGAGGGTGAATTCACCCCTCCACTTT.

The rearrangement uses TRBV21-1 and TRBJ2-1; TRBD1, as called in the table, went unchecked against the DNA. TRBV21-1 is designated a pseudogene. This CDR3 comprises 19 residues. The CDR3 loop reads CASSKKIGDGTGSYNEQFF. Written as DNA, the CDR3 is TGTGCCAGCAGCAAAAAGATCGGGGACGGGACAGGATCCTACAATGAGCAGTTCTTC.

The CDR3 DNA sequence: TGTGCCAGCAGCTTGGTGTTCGGGGGGAGCACCGGGGAGCTGTTTTTT. This encodes CASSLVFGGSTGELFF. V gene TRBV5-4 combines with J gene TRBJ2-2; 7 bases align to TRBD2. This CDR3 spans 16 amino acids. Germline V gene data show CDR1 as SGHNT and CDR2 as YYREEE (reference sequence). V was clipped by 0 bases and J by 4 bases; unmatched bases: 6.

With regard to this clone: One junction end disagrees with the germline gene, perhaps due to a read error. The genes are TRBV7-7 and TRBJ1-5; D remains ambiguous. CDR1 is SSHAT, CDR2 FNYEAQ, per germline (reference sequence). The CDR3 totals 13 residues. CDR3 residues: CASSFSVNQPQHF. CDR3 in DNA: TGTGCTAGCAGCTTTTCGGTCAATCAGCCCCAGCATTTT.

The chain employs TRBV18 and TRBJ2-1, with 8 bases lining up with TRBD1. Germline CDR1 and CDR2: KGHSH and LQKENI. The CDR3 is made up of 13 amino acids. Unmatched junction bases numbered 3, after V lost 5 bases and J lost 6 bases. The CDR3 protein is CASSSDRANEQFF. The CDR3 bases are TGTGCCAGCTCATCGGACAGGGCCAATGAGCAGTTCTTC.

Of note for this clone: The junction shows a germline mismatch at one end, possibly a read error. V gene TRBV7-7 combines with J gene TRBJ2-1, with 7 bases fitting TRBD1. The germline V gene encodes CDR1 SSHAT and CDR2 FNYEAQ (reference sequence). The CDR3 has 15 amino acids. The CDR3 DNA follows: TGTGCTAGCAGCTCACGGGACAGCCCTGGGAATGAGCAGTTCTTC. Encoded protein: CASSSRDSPGNEQFF. Variable domain in full (rest from reference TRBV7-7 and TRBJ2-1): GAGVSQSPRYKVTKRGQDVTLRCDPISSHATLYWYQQALGQGPEFLTYFNYEAQPDKSGLPSDRFSAERPEGSISTLTIQRTEQRDSAMYRCASSSRDSPGNEQFFGPGTRLTVL.

The rearrangement joins TRBV19 to TRBJ2-1, with D possibly matching TRBD1 (6 bases). Germline values: CDR1 LNHDA, CDR2 SQIVND (reference sequence). The CDR3 is 21 residues long. V gave up 6 bases and J gave up 1 base, with 31 bases separating them. CDR3 sequence reads: CASSQIGLQGSNSGSYNEQFF. The CDR3 DNA is TGTGCCAGTAGCCAAATAGGGCTCCAGGGGTCCAATTCGGGGTCCTACAATGAGCAGTTCTTC.

This chain links TRBV10-3 with TRBJ1-1; D possibly corresponds to TRBD1 (6 bases). Trimming took 6 bases from V and 3 from J, leaving 11 bases between them. This CDR3 contains 13 residues. The V gene's germline CDR1 is ENHRY and CDR2 SYGVKD. CDR3 bases: TGTGCCATCAGGGACACAGGGTACACTGAAGCTTTCTTT. It translates to CAIRDTGYTEAFF.

The V call is TRBV10-1, the J call TRBJ1-1, with D tentatively TRBD1 (5 bases). The V and J ends lost 6 bases and 1 base respectively, with 9 bases between them. This CDR3 has 13 amino acids. Germline V gene sequence: CDR1 WNHNN, CDR2 SYGVQD (reference sequence). The CDR3 loop is CASSPDKNTEAFF. The CDR3 DNA is TGCGCCAGCAGCCCGGACAAGAACACTGAAGCTTTCTTT.

The chain links TRBV18 to TRBJ1-1; TRBD1 matches 9 bases. The J segment lost 0 bases and the V segment lost 5 bases, leaving 10 bases of the junction unmatched. The CDR3 sequence is 17 residues long. Germline V lookup: CDR1 KGHSH, CDR2 LQKENI. The CDR3 DNA sequence: TGTGCCAGCTCAGGGGACAGGGAGGGTGTCATGAACACTGAAGCTTTCTTT. Its translation: CASSGDREGVMNTEAFF.

V is TRBV11-1 and J is TRBJ2-5; 7 bases agree with TRBD2. The CDR3 is made up of 16 amino acids. V lost 4 bases and J lost 3; bases outside the gene matches: 11. Germline loops: CDR1 SGHAT, CDR2 FQDESV (reference sequence). CDR3 in amino acids: CASSSNYGGSKETQYF. The CDR3 DNA reads TGTGCCAGCAGCTCAAACTACGGGGGGTCGAAAGAGACCCAGTACTTC.

This clone was detected once. J is TRBJ1-6 and V is TRBV2, with 9 bases matching TRBD1. J lost 6 bases, V lost 7 bases, and 10 bases had no gene match. The CDR3 sequence is 16 residues long. Germline V gene data show CDR1 as SNHLY and CDR2 as FYNNEI. DNA for the CDR3: TGTGCCAGCACCGCTCGACGGACAGGGGTTAATTCACCCCTCCACTTT. It encodes CASTARRTGVNSPLHF.

This clone was observed a handful of times. The J gene is TRBJ1-6, the V gene TRBV2; TRBD1 aligns across 8 bases. V shed 4 bases, J shed 10 bases, and the junction held 6 bases outside the gene matches. This CDR3 has 14 amino acids. Germline lookup yields CDR1 SNHLY and CDR2 FYNNEI. CDR3 DNA sequence: TGTGCCAGCAGTGTATTGGACAGGGAATCACCCCTCCACTTT. This gives the protein CASSVLDRESPLHF. Full variable domain (missing parts from reference TRBV2 and TRBJ1-6): EPEVTQTPSHQVTQMGQEVILRCVPISNHLYFYWYRQILGQKVEFLVSFYNNEISEKSEIFDDQFSVERPDGSNFTLKIRSTKLEDSAMYFCASSVLDRESPLHFGNGTRLTVT.

The chain carries TRBV19 and TRBJ2-4, with TRBD1 matching over 9 bases. CDR3 length: 17 residues. The junction had 11 bases not matched to a gene; V was cut back by 3 bases and J by 5 bases. CDR1 and CDR2 from the germline V gene are LNHDA and SQIVND (reference sequence). The CDR3 region has the DNA TGTGCCAGTAGTATTGTTGGGACAGGGTCCGTGGAAAACATTCAGTACTTC. This gives the protein CASSIVGTGSVENIQYF.

The V and J genes are TRBV19 and TRBJ1-1, with TRBD1 matching over 10 bases. V was pared by 5 bases and J by 6 bases, with 12 bases of the junction left unmatched. Germline V lookup: CDR1 LNHDA, CDR2 SQIVND (reference sequence). The length of the CDR3 is 16 residues. The CDR3 DNA follows: TGTGCCAGTAGTTTCGGGGGGACAGGGGATATAGCTGAAGCTTTCTTT. Residues: CASSFGGTGDIAEAFF.

The chain recombines TRBV28 with TRBJ1-3; 8 bases are shared with TRBD1. Germline assignment: CDR1 MDHEN and CDR2 SYDVKM. The ends lost 5 bases at V and 8 bases at J; junction bases unmatched: 17. The CDR3 loop spans 17 amino acids. CDR3 DNA: TGTGCCAGCAGTCCCCCGACAGGGGAGGCTCGAATGGACACCATATATTTT. Translation: CASSPPTGEARMDTIYF.

The chain uses TRBV7-9 and TRBJ1-5; D unresolved. CDR3 size: 13 residues. V lost 2 bases and J lost 6, with 8 bases in between. Germline V gene data show CDR1 as SEHNR and CDR2 as FQNEAQ (reference sequence). CDR3 DNA sequence: TGTGCCAGCAGCTTATCACAGTTTCAGCCCCAGCATTTT. Translation gives CASSLSQFQPQHF.

The chain links TRBV18 to TRBJ1-1, with no clear D. Germline CDR1 reads KGHSH; CDR2 reads LQKENI. The CDR3 has 14 amino acids. Trimming pared 6 bases from V and 4 bases from J, leaving 15 bases between. The CDR3 loop reads CASSPGGVGTEAFF. DNA of the CDR3: TGTGCCAGCTCCCCAGGCGGGGTCGGCACTGAAGCTTTCTTT.

This clone was recorded a few times. The chain recombines TRBV2 with TRBJ2-1; possibly TRBD2 for D (6 bases). The germline CDR1 and CDR2 sequences are SNHLY and FYNNEI. CDR3 length: 16 amino acids. With 3 bases removed from V and 1 base from J, the gap between germline ends came to 13 bases. The DNA of the CDR3 is TGTGCCAGCAGTGAGAATTGGGGGGATTCCTACAATGAGCAGTTCTTC. The encoded protein is CASSENWGDSYNEQFF.

This clone was seen only once. V is TRBV4-1 and J is TRBJ2-7, with 9 bases aligning to TRBD1. CDR3 length equals 14 residues. Germline CDR1 is MGHRA and CDR2 is YSYEKL. With 3 bases clipped from V and 6 bases from J, the junction kept 6 bases outside the gene matches. The CDR3 loop reads CASSQDRGTGEQYF. The DNA of the CDR3 is TGCGCCAGCAGCCAGGACAGGGGAACGGGCGAGCAGTACTTC.

This clone was seen once. This chain joins TRBV5-6 and TRBJ1-2; TRBD1 might be the D (6 bases). Germline V gives CDR1 SGHDT, CDR2 YYEEEE. Trimming removed 2 bases from V and 8 bases from J, with 13 bases in between. The CDR3 contains 13 residues. The CDR3 nucleotides read TGTGCCAGCAGCTTCTCTACAGGGATAGGCTACACCTTC. It translates to CASSFSTGIGYTF.

The chain recombines TRBV19 with TRBJ2-2; possible D gene TRBD1, 5 bases. Trimming cost V 6 bases and J 6 bases, with 20 bases left between them. The V gene's germline CDR1 is LNHDA and CDR2 SQIVND (reference sequence). The CDR3 runs to 16 residues. The DNA of the CDR3 is TGTGCCAGTAGAAGGGGTTATGGTGGGGTTCCCGGGGAGCTGTTTTTT. Its translation is CASRRGYGGVPGELFF. The full variable domain, completed using reference TRBV19 and TRBJ2-2, is DGGITQSPKYLFRKEGQNVTLSCEQNLNHDAMYWYRQDPGQGLRLIYYSQIVNDFQKGDIAEGYSVSREKKESFPLTVTSAQKNPTAFYLCASRRGYGGVPGELFFGEGSRLTVL.

DNA for the CDR3: TGTGCCAGCAGTTTAACGACAGGGGGCGGATACGAGCAGTACTTC. Translated, it gives CASSLTTGGGYEQYF. V gene TRBV27 combines with J gene TRBJ2-7; TRBD1 matches at 10 bases. V was pared by 2 bases and J by 4 bases, with 5 bases of the junction left unmatched. This CDR3 comprises 15 residues. The germline CDR1 and CDR2 sequences are MNHEY and SMNVEV (reference sequence).

The V call is TRBV12-3 or TRBV12-4, the J call TRBJ1-2, with D possibly being TRBD1 (6 bases). This CDR3 is 13 amino acids long. V lost 6 bases to trimming and J lost 8 bases, with 16 bases between them. DNA for the CDR3: TGTGCCAGCAGCCAAACAGGGTGGGAAGGCTACACCTTC. It is translated as CASSQTGWEGYTF.

J is TRBJ2-1 and V is TRBV5-1, with TRBD1 identical over 8 bases. Per germline, CDR1 SGHRS and CDR2 YFSETQ. Trimming at V came to 0 bases and at J to 6 bases, leaving 2 bases not matched to a gene. This CDR3 has 14 amino acids. The CDR3 is CASSLEQGGNEQFF. The CDR3 DNA is TGCGCCAGCAGCTTGGAACAGGGGGGCAATGAGCAGTTCTTC.